This section outlines one TCR beta chain sequence together with its context. Its antigen is unknown. The data stem from a study of a mutant IDH1 vaccine in newly diagnosed glioma. Study-level information: There were eight vaccinations for patients, given in weeks 1, 3, 5, 7, 11, 15, 19 and 23. In some groups vaccination began 4-6 weeks post-radiotherapy; others received it with temozolomide. The therapy given earlier, which was standard therapy, consisted of radiotherapy, temozolomide, or both, and most of the patients received both.

As for time point: week 23, last vaccination. Topical imiquimod was applied with each vaccine dose, which held 300 ug of mutant IDH1 20-mer peptide. Donors had new IDH1-mutant astrocytomas of WHO grade 3 or 4 (ATRX-lost). Repertoires were generated with immunoSEQ multiplex PCR, while TCRdb's copy carries only in-frame clones and drops some. The sample has some 33,000 clones; around 87% are singletons. The trim removed 4 bases at V and 2 bases at J, leaving 1 base unmatched. This CDR3 region has 12 residues. The germline V gene encodes CDR1 SQVTM and CDR2 ANQGSEA. This clonotype was obtained from a man aged 40-50 years with glioma. This rearrangement joins TRBV29-1 to TRBJ2-5; 7 positions agree with TRBD1. This specimen was PBMCs, taken from a glioma patient whose treatment included an IDH1 peptide vaccine. The CDR3 DNA is TGCAGCGTTGTGACAGGGCAAGAGACCCAGTACTTC. Residues: CSVVTGQETQYF.